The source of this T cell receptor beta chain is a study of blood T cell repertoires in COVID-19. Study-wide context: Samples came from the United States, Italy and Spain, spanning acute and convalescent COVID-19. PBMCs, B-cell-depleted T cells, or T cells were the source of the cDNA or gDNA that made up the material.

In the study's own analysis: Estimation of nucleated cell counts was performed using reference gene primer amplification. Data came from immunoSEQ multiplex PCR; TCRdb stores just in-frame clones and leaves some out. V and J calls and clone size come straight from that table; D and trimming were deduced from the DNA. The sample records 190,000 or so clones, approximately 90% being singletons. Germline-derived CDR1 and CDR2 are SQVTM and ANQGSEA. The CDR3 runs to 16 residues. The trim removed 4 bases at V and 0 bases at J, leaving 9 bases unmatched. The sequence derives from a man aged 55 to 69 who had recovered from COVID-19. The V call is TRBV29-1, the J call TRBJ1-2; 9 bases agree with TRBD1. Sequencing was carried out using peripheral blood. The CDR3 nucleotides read TGCAGCGTTGTAGGGGGACAGGGACCCGCTAACTATGGCTACACCTTC. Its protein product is CSVVGGQGPANYGYTF.